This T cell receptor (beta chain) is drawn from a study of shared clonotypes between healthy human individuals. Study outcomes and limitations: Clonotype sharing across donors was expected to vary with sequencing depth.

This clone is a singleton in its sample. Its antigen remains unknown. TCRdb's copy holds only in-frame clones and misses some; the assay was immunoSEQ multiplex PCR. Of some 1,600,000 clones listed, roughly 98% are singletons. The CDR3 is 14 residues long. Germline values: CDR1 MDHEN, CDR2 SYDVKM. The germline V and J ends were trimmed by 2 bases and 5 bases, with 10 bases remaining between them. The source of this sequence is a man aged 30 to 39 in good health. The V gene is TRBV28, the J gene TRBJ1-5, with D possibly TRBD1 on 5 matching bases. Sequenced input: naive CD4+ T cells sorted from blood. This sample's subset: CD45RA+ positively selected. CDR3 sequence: CASSLVGGDQPQHF. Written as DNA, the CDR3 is TGTGCCAGCAGTTTAGTGGGGGGGGATCAGCCCCAGCATTTT.